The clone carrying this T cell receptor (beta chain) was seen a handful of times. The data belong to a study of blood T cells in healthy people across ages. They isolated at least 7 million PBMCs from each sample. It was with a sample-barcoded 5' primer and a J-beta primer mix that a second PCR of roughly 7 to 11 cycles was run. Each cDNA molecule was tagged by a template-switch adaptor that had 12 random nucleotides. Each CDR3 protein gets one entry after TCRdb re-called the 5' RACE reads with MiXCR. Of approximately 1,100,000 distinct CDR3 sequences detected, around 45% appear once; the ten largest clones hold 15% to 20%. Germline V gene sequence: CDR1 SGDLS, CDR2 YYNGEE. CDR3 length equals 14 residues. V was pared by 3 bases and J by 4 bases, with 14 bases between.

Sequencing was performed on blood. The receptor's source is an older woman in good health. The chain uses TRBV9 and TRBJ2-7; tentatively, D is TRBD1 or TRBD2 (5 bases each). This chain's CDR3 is CASSGGQGVYEQYF. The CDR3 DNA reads TGTGCCAGCAGCGGGGGCCAGGGAGTGTACGAGCAGTACTTC.